This entry lists 2 T cell receptor beta chains sequenced from one sample in a study of blood T cell repertoires in COVID-19. The data were produced by immunoSEQ multiplex PCR, yet TCRdb's version contains in-frame clones alone and is incomplete. Of 65,000 to 70,000 clones listed, around nine tenths are singletons. Sample: peripheral blood. The receptors were gathered from a woman of 80 years or more with acute or convalescent COVID-19.

The chain combines TRBV5-1 with TRBJ1-1; TRBD1 might be the D (5 bases). Germline loops: CDR1 SGHRS, CDR2 YFSETQ. Trimming took 0 bases from V and 11 from J, leaving 23 bases between them. The CDR3 covers 16 residues. The CDR3 protein is CASSLDPQGAIERAFF. The CDR3 DNA is TGCGCCAGCAGCTTGGATCCCCAAGGGGCGATTGAAAGGGCTTTCTTT.

The V and J genes are TRBV6-5 and TRBJ1-2; TRBD1 matches at 9 bases. The CDR3 spans 12 residues. The ends lost 7 bases at V and 4 bases at J; junction bases unmatched: 1. Germline loops: CDR1 MNHEY, CDR2 SVGAGI. The DNA of the CDR3 is TGTGCCAGCATGGACAGGGGCTATGGCTACACCTTC. Translated, it gives CASMDRGYGYTF.